These T cell receptor beta chains were read from a single sample in a study of T-cell reconstitution after alpha-beta-depleted transplantation in children. TCRdb independently ran MiXCR on the PCR reads; one entry per CDR3 protein. The table has about 590,000 distinct CDR3 sequences, about an eighth seen once; the top ten hold about 2.2%. Material: PBMCs, mostly from graft donor cells, obtained 360 days after TCRalphabeta/CD19-depleted stem cell transplant. The source of these receptors is a male patient between 10 and 17 years old who had a stem cell transplant for acute myeloid leukemia, so the T cells may come from the graft donor. Both conserved end residues are part of each CDR3. The order of the fields is clone size, V gene, D gene, J gene, CDR3 protein, CDR3 DNA. The D gene is left open where the match is weak. Size is omitted from some rows. Given values are once, few, many or a class for expanded clones.

clone size: few
V gene: TRBV7-9
D gene: NA
J gene: TRBJ2-1
CDR3 protein: CASSLAQAGQFF
CDR3 DNA: TGTGCCAGCAGCTTAGCCCAAGCGGGCCAGTTCTTC

clone size: many
V gene: TRBV11-3
D gene: TRBD2
J gene: TRBJ2-1
CDR3 protein: CASSRTSGVVGEQFF
CDR3 DNA: TGTGCCAGCAGCCGGACTAGCGGGGTGGTCGGGGAGCAGTTCTTC

clone size: NA
V gene: TRBV2
D gene: TRBD2
J gene: TRBJ2-7
CDR3 protein: CASSDPSSARGYYEQYF
CDR3 DNA: TGTGCCAGCAGTGACCCATCTTCTGCGCGGGGGTACTACGAGCAGTACTTC

clone size: few
V gene: TRBV18
D gene: TRBD2
J gene: TRBJ2-7
CDR3 protein: CASSATSGRAREEQYF
CDR3 DNA: TGTGCCAGCTCAGCTACTAGCGGGAGGGCCAGAGAAGAGCAGTACTTC

clone size: NA
V gene: TRBV7-2
D gene: NA
J gene: TRBJ2-7
CDR3 protein: CASSLDGLMEQYF
CDR3 DNA: TGTGCCAGCAGCTTAGACGGACTTATGGAGCAGTACTTC

clone size: many
V gene: TRBV29-1
D gene: TRBD2
J gene: TRBJ2-7
CDR3 protein: CSVEDSLAGPSYEQYF
CDR3 DNA: TGCAGCGTTGAAGATTCTTTAGCGGGGCCCTCCTACGAGCAGTACTTC

clone size: few
V gene: TRBV7-9
D gene: NA
J gene: TRBJ1-2
CDR3 protein: CASSLAGRYGYTF
CDR3 DNA: TGTGCCAGCAGCTTAGCAGGAAGGTATGGCTACACCTTC

clone size: few
V gene: TRBV28
D gene: NA
J gene: TRBJ2-5
CDR3 protein: CASLEGLGETQYF
CDR3 DNA: TGTGCCAGCCTGGAGGGCCTAGGGGAGACCCAGTACTTC

clone size: NA
V gene: TRBV29-1
D gene: NA
J gene: TRBJ1-2
CDR3 protein: CSVDVNGYTF
CDR3 DNA: TGCAGCGTTGATGTTAATGGCTACACCTTC

clone size: NA
V gene: TRBV20-1
D gene: NA
J gene: TRBJ2-3
CDR3 protein: CSATLAEGAVDTQYF
CDR3 DNA: TGCAGTGCCACACTAGCGGAGGGGGCCGTTGATACGCAGTATTTT

clone size: many
V gene: TRBV9
D gene: NA
J gene: TRBJ2-2
CDR3 protein: CASSGPRASANTGELFF
CDR3 DNA: TGTGCCAGCAGCGGGCCCAGGGCTAGCGCAAACACCGGGGAGCTGTTTTTT

clone size: NA
V gene: TRBV5-5
D gene: TRBD2
J gene: TRBJ2-3
CDR3 protein: CASSLVTSGSFDTQYF
CDR3 DNA: TGTGCCAGCAGCTTGGTGACTAGCGGGAGTTTCGATACGCAGTATTTT

clone size: many
V gene: TRBV20-1
D gene: TRBD2
J gene: TRBJ2-3
CDR3 protein: CSARLRELGDTQYF
CDR3 DNA: TGCAGTGCTAGGTTGCGGGAGTTGGGAGATACGCAGTATTTT

clone size: few
V gene: TRBV6-6
D gene: NA
J gene: TRBJ2-3
CDR3 protein: CASRHETWEYF
CDR3 DNA: TGTGCCAGCAGGCACGAGACCTGGGAGTATTTT

clone size: few
V gene: TRBV20-1
D gene: NA
J gene: TRBJ2-1
CDR3 protein: CSARDGAGNEQFF
CDR3 DNA: TGCAGTGCTAGAGATGGCGCGGGAAATGAGCAGTTCTTC

clone size: NA
V gene: TRBV7-3
D gene: NA
J gene: TRBJ2-1
CDR3 protein: CASSLTFKSSYNEQFF
CDR3 DNA: TGTGCCAGCAGCTTAACGTTCAAGAGCTCCTACAATGAGCAGTTCTTC

clone size: few
V gene: TRBV21-1
D gene: NA
J gene: TRBJ2-1
CDR3 protein: CASSPLDRDMDNEQFF
CDR3 DNA: TGTGCCAGCAGCCCCCTCGACCGGGATATGGACAATGAGCAGTTCTTC

clone size: many
V gene: TRBV29-1
D gene: NA
J gene: TRBJ2-7
CDR3 protein: CSVDAGTSSYEQYF
CDR3 DNA: TGCAGCGTTGATGCAGGTACTTCCTCCTACGAGCAGTACTTC

clone size: many
V gene: TRBV11-2
D gene: TRBD2
J gene: TRBJ2-7
CDR3 protein: CASSLFHGLAGGPSYEQYF
CDR3 DNA: TGTGCCAGCAGCTTATTCCACGGACTAGCGGGAGGCCCCTCCTACGAGCAGTACTTC

clone size: NA
V gene: TRBV28
D gene: TRBD1
J gene: TRBJ2-5
CDR3 protein: CASSLWRGDRGDQNF
CDR3 DNA: TGTGCCAGCAGTTTATGGCGGGGGGACAGGGGGGACCAGAACTTC

clone size: NA
V gene: TRBV12-3/TRBV12-4
D gene: TRBD2
J gene: TRBJ2-1
CDR3 protein: CASILGLAGGNEQFF
CDR3 DNA: TGTGCCAGCATCCTAGGACTAGCGGGAGGAAATGAGCAGTTCTTC

clone size: NA
V gene: TRBV20-1
D gene: TRBD2
J gene: TRBJ2-1
CDR3 protein: CSAGRAGVLYNEQFF
CDR3 DNA: TGCAGTGCCGGGCGAGCGGGGGTACTCTACAATGAGCAGTTCTTC

clone size: NA
V gene: TRBV14
D gene: NA
J gene: TRBJ1-1
CDR3 protein: CASSLLLAGGAFF
CDR3 DNA: TGTGCCAGCAGCCTACTATTGGCGGGGGGAGCTTTCTTT

clone size: NA
V gene: TRBV5-1
D gene: NA
J gene: TRBJ2-4
CDR3 protein: CASSLEGAKNIQYF
CDR3 DNA: TGCGCCAGCAGCTTGGAGGGGGCCAAAAACATTCAGTACTTC

clone size: few
V gene: TRBV14
D gene: NA
J gene: TRBJ2-2
CDR3 protein: CASSQVPGFPNTGELFF
CDR3 DNA: TGTGCCAGCAGCCAAGTTCCAGGGTTCCCTAACACCGGGGAGCTGTTTTTT

clone size: many
V gene: TRBV20-1
D gene: TRBD2
J gene: TRBJ2-5
CDR3 protein: CSAGGVAGVFQETQYF
CDR3 DNA: TGCAGTGCTGGGGGGGTAGCGGGAGTTTTCCAAGAGACCCAGTACTTC

clone size: NA
V gene: TRBV4-2
D gene: TRBD2
J gene: TRBJ2-3
CDR3 protein: CASSQDKGTNLDTQYF
CDR3 DNA: TGTGCCAGCAGCCAAGATAAGGGGACTAACCTGGATACGCAGTATTTT

clone size: many
V gene: TRBV29-1
D gene: TRBD2
J gene: TRBJ2-2
CDR3 protein: CSVGTSGKGELFF
CDR3 DNA: TGCAGCGTGGGGACTAGCGGGAAGGGGGAGCTGTTTTTT

clone size: NA
V gene: TRBV25-1
D gene: NA
J gene: TRBJ2-7
CDR3 protein: CASSARTSAHYEQYF
CDR3 DNA: TGTGCCAGCAGTGCCCGGACATCGGCCCACTACGAGCAGTACTTC

clone size: few
V gene: TRBV14
D gene: NA
J gene: TRBJ2-3
CDR3 protein: CASSHLGSDTQYF
CDR3 DNA: TGTGCCAGCAGCCACCTAGGGTCAGATACGCAGTATTTT

clone size: many
V gene: TRBV29-1
D gene: TRBD1
J gene: TRBJ1-2
CDR3 protein: CSVTGGDGYTF
CDR3 DNA: TGCAGCGTGACAGGGGGGGATGGCTACACCTTC

clone size: many
V gene: TRBV29-1
D gene: TRBD1
J gene: TRBJ2-7
CDR3 protein: CSAKNRGPGDYEQYF
CDR3 DNA: TGCAGCGCCAAGAACAGGGGCCCAGGGGACTACGAGCAGTACTTC

clone size: NA
V gene: TRBV29-1
D gene: TRBD2
J gene: TRBJ2-1
CDR3 protein: CSAGGLVSNNEQFF
CDR3 DNA: TGCAGCGCTGGGGGACTAGTCTCTAACAATGAGCAGTTCTTC

clone size: NA
V gene: TRBV29-1
D gene: TRBD1
J gene: TRBJ2-7
CDR3 protein: CSVPIHRGIYEQYF
CDR3 DNA: TGCAGCGTCCCCATTCACAGGGGTATCTACGAGCAGTACTTC

clone size: NA
V gene: TRBV28
D gene: NA
J gene: TRBJ2-5
CDR3 protein: CASSFTGGLRMETQYF
CDR3 DNA: TGTGCCAGCAGTTTCACCGGGGGCCTTAGGATGGAGACCCAGTACTTC

clone size: few
V gene: TRBV5-6
D gene: NA
J gene: TRBJ1-2
CDR3 protein: CASSLLGAGATGYTF
CDR3 DNA: TGTGCCAGCAGCCTCTTGGGGGCGGGGGCGACTGGCTACACCTTC

clone size: many
V gene: TRBV4-3
D gene: TRBD1
J gene: TRBJ2-3
CDR3 protein: CASSQADRGLTDTQYF
CDR3 DNA: TGCGCCAGCAGCCAGGCAGACAGGGGGCTCACAGATACGCAGTATTTT

clone size: few
V gene: TRBV15
D gene: NA
J gene: TRBJ2-2
CDR3 protein: CATSRVLNTGELFF
CDR3 DNA: TGTGCCACCAGCAGAGTACTAAACACCGGGGAGCTGTTTTTT